The T cell receptor (beta chain) described here comes from a study of CD8+ T cells in alopecia areata. Looking at the study overall: Each of the treated patients was given oral tofacitinib, 5 to 10 mg twice daily, for moderate-to-severe alopecia areata.

In each case, RNA was isolated and then reverse transcribed into cDNA as the sequencing template. Generated by immunoSEQ multiplex PCR, the TCRdb table keeps only in-frame clones and is missing some. The sample contains around 50,000 clones, around 96% of which appear only once. Collection of lesional scalp punch biopsies and peripheral blood was performed in alopecia areata patients. The CDR3 is 14 residues long. The germline gives CDR1 SNHLY, CDR2 FYNNEI. Trimming pared 7 bases from V and 1 base from J, leaving 11 bases between. Notes on the study in general: When scalp samples are sequenced, resident alphabeta T cells of normal skin are also captured. Clonality was higher in lesional than normal scalp, especially in alopecia totalis/universalis.

Worth noting for this clone: Its antigen is undetermined.

This TCR came from a human donor with alopecia areata. This rearrangement joins TRBV2 to TRBJ2-1, with D possibly TRBD2 on 5 matching bases. The material sequenced was CD8+ T cells sorted from blood, taken at week 0. The CDR3 reads CASTASLSYNEQFF. CDR3 nucleotide sequence: TGTGCCAGCACGGCTAGCCTTTCCTACAATGAGCAGTTCTTC.